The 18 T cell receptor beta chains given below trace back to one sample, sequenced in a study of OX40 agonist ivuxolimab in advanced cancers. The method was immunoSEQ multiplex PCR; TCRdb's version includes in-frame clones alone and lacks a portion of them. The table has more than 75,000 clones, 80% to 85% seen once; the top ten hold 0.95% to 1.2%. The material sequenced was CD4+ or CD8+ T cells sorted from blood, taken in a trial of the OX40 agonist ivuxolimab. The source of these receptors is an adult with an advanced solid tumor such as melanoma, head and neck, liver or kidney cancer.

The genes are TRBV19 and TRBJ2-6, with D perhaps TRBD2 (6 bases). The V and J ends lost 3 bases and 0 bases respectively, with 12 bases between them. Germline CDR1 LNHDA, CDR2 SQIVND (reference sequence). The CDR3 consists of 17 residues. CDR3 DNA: TGTGCCAGTAGTATGCCCCCCGGGGGCTCTGGGGCCAACGTCCTGACTTTC. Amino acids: CASSMPPGGSGANVLTF. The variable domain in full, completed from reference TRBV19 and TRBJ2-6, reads DGGITQSPKYLFRKEGQNVTLSCEQNLNHDAMYWYRQDPGQGLRLIYYSQIVNDFQKGDIAEGYSVSREKKESFPLTVTSAQKNPTAFYLCASSMPPGGSGANVLTFGAGSRLTVL.

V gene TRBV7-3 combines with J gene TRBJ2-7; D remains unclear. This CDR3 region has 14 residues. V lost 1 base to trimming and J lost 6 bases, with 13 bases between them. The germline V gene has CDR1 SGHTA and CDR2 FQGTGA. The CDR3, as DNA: TGTGCCAGCAGCTTAAACCCCCTGGGCGGCGAGCAGTACTTC. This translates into CASSLNPLGGEQYF. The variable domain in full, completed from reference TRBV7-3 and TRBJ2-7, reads GAGVSQTPSNKVTEKGKYVELRCDPISGHTALYWYRQSLGQGPEFLIYFQGTGAADDSGLPNDRFFAVRPEGSVSTLKIQRTERGDSAVYLCASSLNPLGGEQYFGPGTRLTVT.

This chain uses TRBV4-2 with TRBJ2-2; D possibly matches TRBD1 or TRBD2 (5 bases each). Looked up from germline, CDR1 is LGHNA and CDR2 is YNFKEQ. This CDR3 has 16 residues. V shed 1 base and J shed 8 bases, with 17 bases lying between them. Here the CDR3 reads CASSQVVLEGRGELFF. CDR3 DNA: TGTGCCAGCAGCCAAGTAGTGCTAGAGGGGAGAGGGGAGCTGTTTTTT.

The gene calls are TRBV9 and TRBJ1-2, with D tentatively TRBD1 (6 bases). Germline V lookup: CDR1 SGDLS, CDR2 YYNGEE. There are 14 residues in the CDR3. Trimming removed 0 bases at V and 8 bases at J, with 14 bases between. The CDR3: CASSVDPGAEGYTF. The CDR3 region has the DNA TGTGCCAGCAGCGTAGACCCGGGGGCGGAAGGCTACACCTTC.

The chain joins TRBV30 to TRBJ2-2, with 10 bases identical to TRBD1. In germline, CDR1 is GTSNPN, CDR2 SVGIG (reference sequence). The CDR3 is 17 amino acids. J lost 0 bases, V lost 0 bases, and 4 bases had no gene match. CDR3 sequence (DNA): TGTGCCTGGAGTGTTTCAGGACAGGGGGCGAACACCGGGGAGCTGTTTTTT. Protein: CAWSVSGQGANTGELFF.

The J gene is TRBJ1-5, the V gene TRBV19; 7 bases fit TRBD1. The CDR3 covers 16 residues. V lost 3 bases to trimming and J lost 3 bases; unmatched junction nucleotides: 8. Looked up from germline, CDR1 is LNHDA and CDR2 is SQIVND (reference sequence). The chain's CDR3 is CASSIQTGPLNQPQHF. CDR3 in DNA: TGTGCCAGTAGTATTCAGACAGGGCCTCTCAATCAGCCCCAGCATTTT.

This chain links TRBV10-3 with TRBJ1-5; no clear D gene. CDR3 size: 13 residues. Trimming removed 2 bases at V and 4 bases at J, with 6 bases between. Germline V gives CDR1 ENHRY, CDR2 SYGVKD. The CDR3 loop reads CAISEQPNQPQHF. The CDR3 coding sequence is TGTGCCATCAGTGAGCAGCCTAATCAGCCCCAGCATTTT.

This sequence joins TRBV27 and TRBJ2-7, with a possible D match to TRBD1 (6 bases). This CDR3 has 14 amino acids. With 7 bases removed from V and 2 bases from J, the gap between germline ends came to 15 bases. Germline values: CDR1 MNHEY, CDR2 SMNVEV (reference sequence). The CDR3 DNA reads TGTGCCAGCAAGGTAAACAGGGACGCCTACGAGCAGTACTTC. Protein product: CASKVNRDAYEQYF.

The CDR3 nucleotides are TGTGCCAGCAGCTTAGGGAGGACAGGGGGCCCACGGCCAAACTACAATGAGCAGTTCTTC. This encodes CASSLGRTGGPRPNYNEQFF. The chain joins TRBV11-3 to TRBJ2-1; the match to TRBD1 covers 11 bases. The V gene end was trimmed by 1 base and the J gene end by 3 bases; junction bases not matched to a gene: 14. The germline CDR1 and CDR2 sequences are SGHNT and YENEEA. The length of the CDR3 is 20 residues.

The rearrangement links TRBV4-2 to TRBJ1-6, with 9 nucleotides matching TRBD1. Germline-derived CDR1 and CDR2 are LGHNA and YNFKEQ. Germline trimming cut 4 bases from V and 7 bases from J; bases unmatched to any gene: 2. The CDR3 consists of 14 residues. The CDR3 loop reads CASSRDRENSPLHF. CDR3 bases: TGTGCCAGCAGCCGGGACAGGGAAAATTCACCCCTCCACTTT.

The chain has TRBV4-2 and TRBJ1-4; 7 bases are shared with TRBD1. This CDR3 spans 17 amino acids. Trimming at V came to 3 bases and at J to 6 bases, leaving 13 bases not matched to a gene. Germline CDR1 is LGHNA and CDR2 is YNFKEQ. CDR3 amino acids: CASSHRTDRDPDEKLFF. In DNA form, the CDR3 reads TGTGCCAGCAGCCATCGAACCGACAGGGATCCCGATGAAAAACTGTTTTTT.

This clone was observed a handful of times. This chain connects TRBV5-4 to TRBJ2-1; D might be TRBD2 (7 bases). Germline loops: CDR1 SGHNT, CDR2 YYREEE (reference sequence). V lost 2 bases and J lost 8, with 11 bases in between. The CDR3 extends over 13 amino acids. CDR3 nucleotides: TGTGCCAGCAGCTTAAGGGGGGGTGATGAGCAGTTCTTC. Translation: CASSLRGGDEQFF.

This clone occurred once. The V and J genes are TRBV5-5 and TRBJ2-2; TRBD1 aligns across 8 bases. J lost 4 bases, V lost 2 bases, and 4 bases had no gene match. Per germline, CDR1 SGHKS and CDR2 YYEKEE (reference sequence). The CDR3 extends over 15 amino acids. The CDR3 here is CASSFGQGTTGELFF. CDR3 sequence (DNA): TGTGCCAGCAGCTTCGGACAGGGAACCACCGGGGAGCTGTTTTTT. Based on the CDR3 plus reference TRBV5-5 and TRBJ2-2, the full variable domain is DAGVTQSPTHLIKTRGQQVTLRCSPISGHKSVSWYQQVLGQGPQFIFQYYEKEERGRGNFPDRFSARQFPNYSSELNVNALLLGDSALYLCASSFGQGTTGELFFGEGSRLTVL.

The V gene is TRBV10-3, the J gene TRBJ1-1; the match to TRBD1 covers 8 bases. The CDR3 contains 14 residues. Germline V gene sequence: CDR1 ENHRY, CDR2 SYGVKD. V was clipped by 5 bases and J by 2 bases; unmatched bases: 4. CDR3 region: CAISQGARNTEAFF. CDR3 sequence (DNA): TGTGCCATCAGTCAGGGGGCGCGAAACACTGAAGCTTTCTTT.

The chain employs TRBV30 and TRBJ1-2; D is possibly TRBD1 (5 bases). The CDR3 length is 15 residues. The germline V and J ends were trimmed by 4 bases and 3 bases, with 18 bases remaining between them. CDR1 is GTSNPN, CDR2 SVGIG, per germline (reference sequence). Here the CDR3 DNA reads TGTGCCTGGACCCCCGTAAGGGGAGGCTACTATGGCTACACCTTC. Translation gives CAWTPVRGGYYGYTF.

In nucleotides, the CDR3 is TGTGCCAGTCTCACAGGGGACTATGGCTACACCTTC. It specifies CASLTGDYGYTF. The J gene is TRBJ1-2, the V gene TRBV18; TRBD1 matches at 7 bases. Germline values: CDR1 KGHSH, CDR2 LQKENI. There are 12 residues in the CDR3. With 9 bases clipped from V and 3 bases from J, the junction kept 4 bases outside the gene matches.

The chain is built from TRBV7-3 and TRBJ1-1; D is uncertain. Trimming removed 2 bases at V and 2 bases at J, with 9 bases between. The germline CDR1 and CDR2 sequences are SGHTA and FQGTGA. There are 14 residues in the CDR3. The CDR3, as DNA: TGTGCCAGCAGCTTAGCGGGAAAAAACACTGAAGCTTTCTTT. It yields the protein CASSLAGKNTEAFF. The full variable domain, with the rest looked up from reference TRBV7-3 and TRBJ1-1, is GAGVSQTPSNKVTEKGKYVELRCDPISGHTALYWYRQSLGQGPEFLIYFQGTGAADDSGLPNDRFFAVRPEGSVSTLKIQRTERGDSAVYLCASSLAGKNTEAFFGQGTRLTVV.

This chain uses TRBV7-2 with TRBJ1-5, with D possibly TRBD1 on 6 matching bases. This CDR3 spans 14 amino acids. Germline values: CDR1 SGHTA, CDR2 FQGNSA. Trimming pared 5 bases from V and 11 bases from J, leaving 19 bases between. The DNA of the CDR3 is TGTGCCAGCAGCCTTTCGGGGGCCTCTCCGGCCCAGCATTTT. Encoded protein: CASSLSGASPAQHF.